The 31 T cell receptor beta chains given below trace back to one sample, sequenced in a study of beta chain features in type 1 diabetes. Findings of the study overall: Type 1 diabetes patients had TCRB CDR3s that were shorter (moderately but significantly so) in all four CD4+ subsets.

These TCRs' antigens remain unknown. Investigators reverse transcribed all isolated RNA, so they sequenced expressed TCRB transcripts. The assay was immunoSEQ multiplex PCR, and TCRdb's table has in-frame clones only and misses some. This sample carries a few hundred thousand clones, 8.5% to 10% of them seen once, and the ten largest clones take about 0.6%. The specimen sequenced was central memory CD4+ T cells from blood. Every receptor here comes from a man aged 25-40 years with type 1 diabetes.

This clone was counted only a few times. V is TRBV18 and J is TRBJ1-3; 10 bases agree with TRBD1. Trimming cost V 3 bases and J 0 bases; bases outside gene matches: 5. From germline, CDR1 is KGHSH and CDR2 LQKENI. The CDR3 length is 17 residues. CDR3 in amino acids: CASSPRTGGPSGNTIYF. CDR3 coding DNA: TGTGCCAGCTCACCTCGGACAGGGGGGCCCTCTGGAAACACCATATATTTT. The full variable domain, in which reference TRBV18 and TRBJ1-3 provide the parts outside the CDR3, is NAGVMQNPRHLVRRRGQEARLRCSPMKGHSHVYWYRQLPEEGLKFMVYLQKENIIDESGMPKERFSAEFPKEGPSILRIQQVVRGDSAAYFCASSPRTGGPSGNTIYFGEGSWLTVV.

This clone was seen ten or more times. This chain connects TRBV28 to TRBJ2-3; D is perhaps TRBD1 (6 bases). The CDR3 covers 12 residues. Germline lookup yields CDR1 MDHEN and CDR2 SYDVKM. The V end was cut by 2 bases, the J end by 10 bases, with 10 bases between. CDR3: CASSLTGHAQYF. CDR3 coding DNA: TGTGCCAGCAGTTTAACGGGACACGCGCAGTATTTT. Supplemented by reference TRBV28 and TRBJ2-3, the full variable domain reads DVKVTQSSRYLVKRTGEKVFLECVQDMDHENMFWYRQDPGLGLRLIYFSYDVKMKEKGDIPEGYSVSREKKERFSLILESASTNQTSMYLCASSLTGHAQYFGPGTRLTVL.

This clone has more than one count but fewer than ten. The CDR3 protein is CASSTSGSFSYEQYF. For the CDR3, the DNA is TGCGCCAGCAGTACTAGCGGGAGCTTCTCCTACGAGCAGTACTTC. The rearrangement uses TRBV5-1 and TRBJ2-7, with TRBD2 matching over 11 bases. Germline loops: CDR1 SGHRS, CDR2 YFSETQ. J lost 0 bases, V lost 5 bases, and 4 bases had no gene match. The CDR3 length is 15 residues.

As to this clone: A much more abundant neighbour one base away suggests this may be a read error. The gene calls are TRBV5-8 and TRBJ1-2; no firm D call. V was shortened by 0 bases and J by 4 bases, with 7 bases between the two germline ends. This CDR3 is 13 amino acids long. Germline-derived CDR1 and CDR2 are SGHTS and YDEGEE. CDR3 bases: TGTGCCAGCAGCTTGGGGGCAACCTATGGCTACACCTTC. Translation: CASSLGATYGYTF.

This clone was seen only a few times. The V and J genes are TRBV7-3 and TRBJ2-1; TRBD2 agrees at 13 bases. Germline V gives CDR1 SGHTA, CDR2 FQGTGA. The CDR3 is made up of 16 amino acids. With 7 bases clipped from V and 12 bases from J, the junction kept 15 bases outside the gene matches. CDR3 in DNA: TGTGCCAGCAAACCATCCGGGACTAGCGGGATCAAAGGGCAGTTCTTC. Translation: CASKPSGTSGIKGQFF.

This clone was detected a few times. The V call is TRBV19, the J call TRBJ2-2, with D possibly matching TRBD2 (6 bases). V was clipped by 5 bases and J by 4 bases, with 14 bases between them. This CDR3 has 15 amino acids. Germline CDR1 is LNHDA and CDR2 is SQIVND (reference sequence). CDR3 sequence reads: CASSASSGATGELFF. The CDR3 region has the DNA TGTGCCAGTAGTGCCTCTTCGGGAGCCACCGGGGAGCTGTTTTTT. The full variable domain, in which reference TRBV19 and TRBJ2-2 provide the parts outside the CDR3, is DGGITQSPKYLFRKEGQNVTLSCEQNLNHDAMYWYRQDPGQGLRLIYYSQIVNDFQKGDIAEGYSVSREKKESFPLTVTSAQKNPTAFYLCASSASSGATGELFFGEGSRLTVL.

This clone was observed many times. The chain carries TRBV18 and TRBJ1-1; no clear D gene. The length of the CDR3 is 15 residues. CDR1 is KGHSH and CDR2 is LQKENI in the germline V gene. The V end lost 2 bases, the J end lost 1 base, and 11 bases lay between the germline ends. The CDR3 bases are TGTGCCAGCTCACCATCGTTCAGCGAGAACACTGAAGCTTTCTTT. Translated: CASSPSFSENTEAFF.

Only a few counts were recorded for this clone. The chain recombines TRBV25-1 with TRBJ1-6, with unresolved D. The germline gives CDR1 MGHDK, CDR2 SYGVNS. V gave up 4 bases and J gave up 5 bases, with 6 bases separating them. The CDR3 runs to 13 residues. CDR3 nucleotide sequence: TGTGCCAGCAGTGCACTCGATAATTCACCCCTCCACTTT. Its translation: CASSALDNSPLHF.

The chain has TRBV5-1 and TRBJ2-1; possible D gene TRBD1, 5 bases. Germline values: CDR1 SGHRS, CDR2 YFSETQ. V lost 0 bases, J lost 5 bases, and 18 bases lay in between. The CDR3 sequence is 17 residues long. The CDR3 DNA is TGCGCCAGCAGCTTGGCCCCACTTAGGGGTGGTCACAATGAGCAGTTCTTC. Amino acid sequence: CASSLAPLRGGHNEQFF.

This clone was counted only a few times. This chain links TRBV7-2 with TRBJ2-7; unclear D gene. The germline V gene has CDR1 SGHTA and CDR2 FQGNSA. The V end lost 5 bases, the J end lost 4 bases, and 18 bases lay between the germline ends. The CDR3 runs 15 residues. This chain's CDR3 is CASSEGRAVGYEQYF. CDR3 sequence (DNA): TGTGCCAGCAGCGAAGGAAGGGCCGTTGGGTACGAGCAGTACTTC.

There are a few counts of this clone. The CDR3 loop reads CASSLGGTSFTDTQYF. CDR3 coding DNA: TGCGCCAGCAGCTTGGGGGGAACTAGTTTCACAGATACGCAGTATTTT. The chain carries TRBV5-1 and TRBJ2-3, with D perhaps TRBD2 (5 bases). Germline V CDR1 and CDR2: SGHRS, YFSETQ. The V end was cut by 0 bases, the J end by 2 bases, with 13 bases between. CDR3 length: 16 residues.

This clone was counted a few times. The chain combines TRBV6-6 with TRBJ1-6; D is perhaps TRBD1 (5 bases). V dropped 6 bases and J dropped 4 bases, with 13 bases sitting between them. Germline CDR1 and CDR2: MNHNY and SVGAGI (reference sequence). The CDR3 has 15 amino acids. The CDR3 is CASRDPQEYNSPLHF. The CDR3 nucleotides are TGTGCCAGCAGAGATCCACAGGAATATAATTCACCCCTCCACTTT.

This clone was recorded at least ten times. V and J are TRBV7-9 and TRBJ2-7; TRBD2 aligns across 7 bases. The CDR3 runs to 14 residues. The V gene end was trimmed by 5 bases and the J gene end by 4 bases; junction bases not matched to a gene: 8. Germline V gene data show CDR1 as SEHNR and CDR2 as FQNEAQ (reference sequence). CDR3 sequence (DNA): TGTGCCAGCAGCCTTACGGGGGGTCAGTACGAGCAGTACTTC. Its translation: CASSLTGGQYEQYF. Supplemented by reference TRBV7-9 and TRBJ2-7, the full variable domain reads DTGVSQNPRHKITKRGQNVTFRCDPISEHNRLYWYRQTLGQGPEFLTYFQNEAQLEKSRLLSDRFSAERPKGSFSTLEIQRTEQGDSAMYLCASSLTGGQYEQYFGPGTRLTVT.

The V and J genes are TRBV30 and TRBJ2-7; 7 bases are a match to TRBD2. Trimming removed 1 base from V and 1 base from J; junction bases left unmatched: 10. The CDR3 has 16 residues. Germline V gives CDR1 GTSNPN, CDR2 SVGIG (reference sequence). CDR3 nucleotides: TGTGCCTGGAGTGGAGGGTGGCTAGCGGTTTCCTACGAGCAGTACTTC. This sequence encodes CAWSGGWLAVSYEQYF. Full variable domain (remainder filled in from reference TRBV30 and TRBJ2-7): SQTIHQWPATLVQPVGSPLSLECTVEGTSNPNLYWYRQAAGRGLQLLFYSVGIGQISSEVPQNLSASRPQDRQFILSSKKLLLSDSGFYLCAWSGGWLAVSYEQYFGPGTRLTVT.

V gene TRBV2 combines with J gene TRBJ1-1; D remains ambiguous. The V and J ends lost 8 bases and 0 bases respectively, with 7 bases between them. Germline CDR1 SNHLY, CDR2 FYNNEI. This CDR3 comprises 12 residues. CDR3 amino acids: CASSELNTEAFF. The CDR3 DNA follows: TGTGCCAGCTCTGAGCTGAACACTGAAGCTTTCTTT.

The chain links TRBV11-3 to TRBJ2-5, with D unresolved. There are 11 residues in the CDR3. The V end lost 7 bases, the J end lost 5 bases, and 8 bases lay between the germline ends. Germline values: CDR1 SGHNT, CDR2 YENEEA. The CDR3 region has the DNA TGTGCCAGCACCCAAGGGGAGACCCAGTACTTC. This gives the protein CASTQGETQYF.

V is TRBV18 and J is TRBJ2-1; tentatively, D is TRBD2 (5 bases). Trimming pared 0 bases from V and 8 bases from J, leaving 11 bases between. This CDR3 region has 14 residues. The germline V gene encodes CDR1 KGHSH and CDR2 LQKENI. CDR3 in DNA: TGTGCCAGCTCACCACCGAGCGGTTTCCATGAGCAGTTCTTC. Amino acid sequence: CASSPPSGFHEQFF.

The sample holds a few counts of this clone. This chain uses TRBV7-2 with TRBJ2-1; D is uncertain. The V gene lost 1 base and the J gene lost 3 bases, with 13 bases spanning the gap. CDR3 size: 16 residues. Germline values: CDR1 SGHTA, CDR2 FQGNSA. The CDR3 region is CASSLGSGTYYNEQFF. The CDR3 region has the DNA TGTGCCAGCAGCTTAGGGTCTGGAACGTACTACAATGAGCAGTTCTTC.

This clone occurred a few times. This sequence joins TRBV7-2 and TRBJ2-2; possible D gene TRBD1, 6 bases. Germline CDR1 reads SGHTA; CDR2 reads FQGNSA. This CDR3 contains 15 residues. Between the trimmed V and J ends, which lost 5 bases and 2 bases, there was a span of 12 bases. CDR3 loop: CASSRLTGNTGELFF. The CDR3 coding sequence is TGTGCCAGCAGCCGCCTGACAGGAAACACCGGGGAGCTGTTTTTT.

This sequence joins TRBV4-1 and TRBJ1-2; D remains unclear. The CDR3 extends over 15 amino acids. Trimming cost V 3 bases and J 6 bases, with 17 bases left between them. Germline values: CDR1 MGHRA, CDR2 YSYEKL. The chain's CDR3 is CASSQLPPGNDGYTF. The CDR3 bases are TGCGCCAGCAGCCAGTTACCCCCGGGGAACGATGGCTACACCTTC.

This clone was found a few times. This chain connects TRBV7-8 to TRBJ2-7; unclear D gene. Trimming pared 5 bases from V and 1 base from J, leaving 9 bases between. Germline V gives CDR1 SGHVS, CDR2 FQNEAQ. The CDR3 runs 13 residues. The CDR3 reads CASSIRHSYEQYF. Written as DNA, the CDR3 is TGTGCCAGCAGCATAAGACATTCCTACGAGCAGTACTTC.

This clone was picked up a small number of times. V and J are TRBV30 and TRBJ2-3; D gene ambiguous. Germline CDR1 and CDR2: GTSNPN and SVGIG (reference sequence). Trimming pared 0 bases from V and 0 bases from J, leaving 13 bases between. The CDR3 consists of 16 residues. CDR3 protein: CAWSVVAAASTDTQYF. The CDR3 region has the DNA TGTGCCTGGAGTGTAGTAGCAGCCGCTAGCACAGATACGCAGTATTTT.

This clone was picked up many times. The chain has TRBV7-2 and TRBJ2-3; unclear D gene. Germline V lookup: CDR1 SGHTA, CDR2 FQGNSA. V lost 5 bases and J lost 1, with 10 bases in between. The CDR3 is 14 residues long. The CDR3 DNA follows: TGTGCCAGCAGCGGCTTAGGTGGCACAGATACGCAGTATTTT. Its protein product is CASSGLGGTDTQYF.

This clone showed up just a few times. The V gene is TRBV28, the J gene TRBJ2-7; TRBD2 might be the D (6 bases). The V and J ends lost 4 bases and 5 bases respectively, with 15 bases between them. Germline V gives CDR1 MDHEN, CDR2 SYDVKM. The CDR3 consists of 14 residues. CDR3 in amino acids: CASSSPGDRDEQYF. CDR3 sequence (DNA): TGTGCCAGCAGTTCCCCGGGGGACCGGGACGAGCAGTACTTC. Using reference TRBV28 and TRBJ2-7 for the parts outside the CDR3, the full variable domain is DVKVTQSSRYLVKRTGEKVFLECVQDMDHENMFWYRQDPGLGLRLIYFSYDVKMKEKGDIPEGYSVSREKKERFSLILESASTNQTSMYLCASSSPGDRDEQYFGPGTRLTVT.

This clone has ten or more counts. The V call is TRBV21-1, the J call TRBJ1-5. TRBV21-1 has pseudogene status. This CDR3 has 13 amino acids. CDR3 DNA: TGTGCCCGGGTTCAGGGGGGGCGTCAGCCCCAGCATTTT. Encoded protein: CARVQGGRQPQHF.

The chain carries TRBV5-1 and TRBJ2-7; 7 bases are a match to TRBD2. The CDR3 runs 15 residues. The germline gives CDR1 SGHRS, CDR2 YFSETQ. V lost 0 bases to trimming and J lost 3 bases; unmatched junction nucleotides: 6. The CDR3 sequence is CASSLDSTSSYEQYF. The CDR3 DNA follows: TGCGCCAGCAGCTTGGACTCGACTAGCAGCTACGAGCAGTACTTC.

This clone turned up a few times. The chain is built from TRBV7-9 and TRBJ1-4, with TRBD1 matching 8 bases. The CDR3 consists of 15 residues. Germline CDR1 is SEHNR and CDR2 is FQNEAQ (reference sequence). With V trimmed by 5 bases and J by 1 base, 3 bases remained unmatched. CDR3 DNA sequence: TGTGCCAGCAGCCGAGACAGGGGAACTAATGAAAAACTGTTTTTT. It specifies CASSRDRGTNEKLFF.

This sequence joins TRBV4-3 and TRBJ2-5; no reliable D call. Trimming shortened V by 4 bases and J by 7 bases, and 7 bases separated the two germline ends. This CDR3 is 11 amino acids long. Per the germline V gene, CDR1 is LGHNA and CDR2 is YSLEER. The CDR3 bases are TGCGCCAGCAGCCTATTGGGGACCCAGTACTTC. As protein: CASSLLGTQYF.

The J gene is TRBJ1-1, the V gene TRBV14; D remains unclear. V was trimmed by 4 bases and J by 4 bases, leaving 7 bases between them. Germline V gene lookup returns CDR1 SGHDN and CDR2 FVKESK. CDR3 length: 12 residues. CDR3 in DNA: TGTGCCAGCAGCCCCCGGATCACTGAAGCTTTCTTT. It specifies CASSPRITEAFF.

This clone was detected a few times. The J gene is TRBJ1-2, the V gene TRBV7-8; unclear D gene. Looked up from germline, CDR1 is SGHVS and CDR2 is FQNEAQ. This CDR3 is 15 amino acids long. V dropped 4 bases and J dropped 3 bases, with 15 bases sitting between them. The CDR3 here is CASSSRTGGDYGYTF. As DNA, the CDR3 is TGTGCCAGCAGCTCCCGGACGGGAGGTGACTATGGCTACACCTTC.

The V gene is TRBV7-3, the J gene TRBJ2-7; D call uncertain. The germline V and J ends were trimmed by 0 bases and 7 bases, with 10 bases remaining between them. Germline values: CDR1 SGHTA, CDR2 FQGTGA. The CDR3 runs to 13 residues. For the CDR3, the DNA is TGTGCCAGCAGCTTAACGGGCGGCAGGGAGCAGTACTTC. Amino acids: CASSLTGGREQYF.